The table lists the clone carrying this T cell receptor (beta chain) with a few counts. Antigen specificity is unknown. Study-level results: Tumor-infiltrating Treg TCR alpha and beta sequences overlapped most with tumor naive CD4+ T cells, then blood naive.

TCRdb reprocessed the 5' RACE reads with MiXCR, giving one entry per CDR3 protein. The sample lists about 42,000 distinct CDR3 sequences; over 25% were seen once. V gave up 3 bases and J gave up 8 bases; unmatched junction bases: 7. CDR3 size: 16 residues. Germline V gene lookup returns CDR1 SGHRS and CDR2 YFSETQ. This TCR was recovered from a female donor with breast cancer. Material for sequencing was tumor-infiltrating memory CD4+ T cells sorted from the breast tumor. Subset described: memory CD4+ T cells, CD4+CD45RO+CD25-. This chain joins TRBV5-1 and TRBJ2-1; 14 nucleotides match TRBD2. This chain's CDR3 is CASSSRGLAGVDEQFF. DNA of the CDR3: TGCGCCAGCAGCTCACGGGGACTAGCGGGAGTCGATGAGCAGTTCTTC.